Below, 23 T cell receptor beta chains from the same sample are listed, as sequenced in a study of cytotoxic CD8 clonotypes in ibrutinib-treated CLL. Repertoires were generated with immunoSEQ multiplex PCR, while TCRdb's copy carries only in-frame clones and drops some. The table lists around 250,000 clones, about three quarters of them singletons. The material sequenced was PBMCs, taken after 24 months of ibrutinib treatment. The receptor source for this set is a human donor with chronic lymphocytic leukemia.

The chain uses TRBV29-1 and TRBJ2-5; a weak D match, TRBD2 (5 bases). This CDR3 region has 12 residues. The ends were cut back, 6 bases at V and 1 base at J, with 9 bases in the middle. The V gene's germline CDR1 is SQVTM and CDR2 ANQGSEA. The CDR3 region has the DNA TGCAGCGTAGTTACTAGCCAAGAGACCCAGTACTTC. Translated, it gives CSVVTSQETQYF.

This chain joins TRBV7-2 and TRBJ2-7, with 14 bases that match TRBD2. The CDR3 is 18 residues long. V lost 9 bases, J lost 4 bases, and 17 bases stayed unmatched. Germline V gives CDR1 SGHTA, CDR2 FQGNSA. CDR3 amino acids: CASTPGLAGVRPTYEQYF. CDR3 nucleotide sequence: TGTGCCAGTACGCCGGGACTAGCGGGAGTGAGGCCTACATACGAGCAGTACTTC.

This clone was detected once. The chain combines TRBV5-4 with TRBJ1-4; 7 bases agree with TRBD1. The J call may be mistaken, given a closer DNA end match to TRBJ2-2. The CDR3 sequence is 14 residues long. Per the germline V gene, CDR1 is SGHNT and CDR2 is YYREEE (reference sequence). The CDR3 DNA reads TGTGCCAGCAGCGCCGGGACAGAACCCGAGGAGCTGTTTTTT. Its protein product is CASSAGTEPEELFF.

The chain links TRBV6-1 to TRBJ1-2; no firm D call. Germline V gene data show CDR1 as MNHNS and CDR2 as SASEGT. CDR3 length: 15 residues. Trimming took off 7 bases at V and 4 bases at J, with 19 bases between the two ends. CDR3 sequence (DNA): TGTGCCAGCAACCCAGGACTGGATGGAGGCTATGGCTACACCTTC. It codes for CASNPGLDGGYGYTF.

CDR3 coding DNA: TGTGCCAGCAGCCAAGTGGGTCGTTCGAGGGGGGCTAGCTCCTACGAGCAGTACTTC. Its protein is CASSQVGRSRGASSYEQYF. This chain connects TRBV4-2 to TRBJ2-7; the D call may be TRBD1 or TRBD2 (6 bases each). Trimming left V 1 base short and J 0 bases short, with 22 bases between. Per germline, CDR1 LGHNA and CDR2 YNFKEQ. The CDR3 loop spans 19 amino acids.

The chain uses TRBV29-1 and TRBJ2-2; D is unclear. Deletions cut 4 bases from V and 6 bases from J, with 15 bases between. CDR1 SQVTM and CDR2 ANQGSEA come from the germline V gene. This CDR3 comprises 14 residues. The CDR3 spells CSVVHPGFAGELFF. DNA for the CDR3: TGCAGCGTTGTTCACCCGGGCTTCGCCGGGGAGCTGTTTTTT.

The chain joins TRBV6-6 to TRBJ2-1; 7 positions match TRBD2. V was pared by 4 bases and J by 10 bases, with 7 bases of the junction left unmatched. The CDR3 consists of 13 residues. Germline loops: CDR1 MNHNY, CDR2 SVGAGI (reference sequence). CDR3 in amino acids: CASSSTTSREQFF. The CDR3 region has the DNA TGTGCCAGCAGTTCCACGACTAGCCGGGAGCAGTTCTTC.

The chain employs TRBV11-3 and TRBJ2-5, with 8 bases lining up with TRBD2. V shed 4 bases, J shed 5 bases, and the junction held 9 bases outside the gene matches. This CDR3 has 15 amino acids. Germline V gives CDR1 SGHNT, CDR2 YENEEA. CDR3 coding DNA: TGTGCCAGCAGCTCTCCATCGGGGGGGGTCGAGACCCAGTACTTC. Amino acids: CASSSPSGGVETQYF.

This rearrangement joins TRBV19 to TRBJ2-1, with 16 bases aligning to TRBD2. The germline CDR1 and CDR2 sequences are LNHDA and SQIVND (reference sequence). With 5 bases clipped from V and 8 bases from J, the junction kept 6 bases outside the gene matches. This CDR3 has 16 amino acids. In nucleotides, the CDR3 is TGTGCCAGTAGTCGGGGGACTAGCGGGAGGGCCTATGAGCAGTTCTTC. This sequence encodes CASSRGTSGRAYEQFF. The entire variable domain, with the rest obtained from reference TRBV19 and TRBJ2-1, is as follows: DGGITQSPKYLFRKEGQNVTLSCEQNLNHDAMYWYRQDPGQGLRLIYYSQIVNDFQKGDIAEGYSVSREKKESFPLTVTSAQKNPTAFYLCASSRGTSGRAYEQFFGPGTRLTVL.

The count of this clone is one. A far larger clone is just one base off, so this is likely a read error. Different DNA sequences within this sample yield the same CDR3. The CDR3 is CASSSGGLGDTEAFF. In DNA, the CDR3 is TGTGCCAGCAGTTCCGGGGGGTTGGGAGACACTGAAGCTTTCTTT. V and J are TRBV7-9 and TRBJ1-1; D possibly corresponds to TRBD1 (5 bases). Germline assignment: CDR1 SEHNR and CDR2 FQNEAQ (reference sequence). Between the trimmed V and J ends, which lost 6 bases and 3 bases, there was a span of 17 bases. The CDR3 extends over 15 amino acids.

The chain employs TRBV7-2 and TRBJ2-7; the D is unclear. The CDR3 spans 14 residues. V was trimmed by 1 base and J by 2 bases, leaving 9 bases between them. CDR1 is SGHTA, CDR2 FQGNSA, per germline. Here the CDR3 reads CASSLGRPPYEQYF. The CDR3 DNA reads as TGTGCCAGCAGCTTAGGGAGACCCCCCTACGAGCAGTACTTC.

This clone came up a few times. The identical CDR3 is also encoded by other nucleotide sequences in the sample. This chain connects TRBV5-1 to TRBJ1-5, with D unresolved. CDR1 is SGHRS, CDR2 YFSETQ, per germline. The length of the CDR3 is 14 residues. V was shortened by 0 bases and J by 2 bases, with 6 bases between the two germline ends. The CDR3, as DNA: TGCGCCAGCAGCTTGGGTACAGGCAATCAGCCCCAGCATTTT. Residues: CASSLGTGNQPQHF. Full variable domain (outside the CDR3, taken from reference TRBV5-1 and TRBJ1-5): KAGVTQTPRYLIKTRGQQVTLSCSPISGHRSVSWYQQTPGQGLQFLFEYFSETQRNKGNFPGRFSGRQFSNSRSEMNVSTLELGDSALYLCASSLGTGNQPQHFGDGTRLSIL.

This sequence joins TRBV28 and TRBJ2-1; 10 nucleotides agree with TRBD2. The CDR3 runs 16 residues. V dropped 2 bases and J dropped 5; count of bases not matched to a gene: 6. Germline V gives CDR1 MDHEN, CDR2 SYDVKM. The CDR3 DNA reads TGTGCCAGCAGTTTAATTTGGCTAGCGGGAGACAATGAGCAGTTCTTC. This gives the protein CASSLIWLAGDNEQFF. The full variable domain, its missing parts supplied by reference TRBV28 and TRBJ2-1, is DVKVTQSSRYLVKRTGEKVFLECVQDMDHENMFWYRQDPGLGLRLIYFSYDVKMKEKGDIPEGYSVSREKKERFSLILESASTNQTSMYLCASSLIWLAGDNEQFFGPGTRLTVL.

For the CDR3, the DNA is TGTGCCACCAGCAGGCCCGGACAACGCCTAGCCGGGGAGCTGTTTTTT. Encoded protein: CATSRPGQRLAGELFF. The gene calls are TRBV15 and TRBJ2-2; possible D gene TRBD1, 5 bases. Germline V gives CDR1 LNHNV, CDR2 YYDKDF (reference sequence). The ends were cut back, 3 bases at V and 6 bases at J, with 17 bases in the middle. This CDR3 spans 16 amino acids.

This rearrangement joins TRBV27 to TRBJ2-1; 11 positions agree with TRBD2. The CDR3 has 15 residues. The J segment lost 7 bases and the V segment lost 4 bases, leaving 6 bases of the junction unmatched. Germline CDR1 is MNHEY and CDR2 is SMNVEV (reference sequence). The CDR3 DNA is TGTGCCAGCAGTTCTGGGGTAGCGGGAGGGAATGAGCAGTTCTTC. This sequence encodes CASSSGVAGGNEQFF.

The chain has TRBV19 and TRBJ2-3; 7 positions agree with TRBD1. Unmatched junction bases numbered 7, after V lost 4 bases and J lost 0 bases. CDR1 and CDR2 from the germline V gene are LNHDA and SQIVND (reference sequence). The CDR3 length is 16 residues. The CDR3 loop is CASSSRQGVSTDTQYF. In nucleotides, the CDR3 is TGTGCCAGTAGTAGCAGACAGGGTGTTAGCACAGATACGCAGTATTTT.

The gene calls are TRBV9 and TRBJ2-2; weak D call: TRBD2 (5 bases). V shed 4 bases and J shed 0 bases, with 10 bases lying between them. This CDR3 region has 15 residues. Germline CDR1 SGDLS, CDR2 YYNGEE. CDR3 region: CASSFRGSNTGELFF. For the CDR3, the DNA is TGTGCCAGCAGCTTCCGGGGATCGAACACCGGGGAGCTGTTTTTT.

The chain couples TRBV9 to TRBJ2-1, with D hard to call. This CDR3 contains 15 residues. Trimming removed 0 bases from V and 1 base from J, with 8 bases in between. Germline V gene data show CDR1 as SGDLS and CDR2 as YYNGEE. DNA for the CDR3: TGTGCCAGCAGCGTAGATGGCTATTCCTACAATGAGCAGTTCTTC. It is translated as CASSVDGYSYNEQFF. Looking up the rest from reference TRBV9 and TRBJ2-1 gives the full variable domain: DSGVTQTPKHLITATGQRVTLRCSPRSGDLSVYWYQQSLDQGLQFLIQYYNGEERAKGNILERFSAQQFPDLHSELNLSSLELGDSALYFCASSVDGYSYNEQFFGPGTRLTVL.

The gene calls are TRBV11-2 and TRBJ2-4; D gene uncertain. Trimming shortened V by 0 bases and J by 0 bases, and 9 bases separated the two germline ends. Germline V lookup: CDR1 SGHAT, CDR2 FQNNGV. The CDR3 sequence is 16 residues long. CDR3 sequence (DNA): TGTGCCAGCAGCTTAGAAGGACCGTCAGCCAAAAACATTCAGTACTTC. Translation: CASSLEGPSAKNIQYF.

This clone was recorded a few times. This chain uses TRBV29-1 with TRBJ2-7, with D perhaps matching TRBD1 (5 bases). Germline V lookup: CDR1 SQVTM, CDR2 ANQGSEA. The CDR3 covers 13 residues. With 0 bases removed from V and 7 bases from J, the gap between germline ends came to 13 bases. The CDR3 protein is CSVEDRVLREQYF. The CDR3, as DNA: TGCAGCGTTGAAGACAGGGTCCTGCGGGAGCAGTACTTC.

V and J are TRBV5-1 and TRBJ2-7; TRBD1 matches at 9 bases. This CDR3 has 17 residues. Germline lookup yields CDR1 SGHRS and CDR2 YFSETQ. The V and J ends lost 0 bases and 0 bases, in that order; junction bases with no gene match: 7. The CDR3 nucleotides are TGCGCCAGCAGCTTGGAGGGACAGGGATTATACTCCTACGAGCAGTACTTC. Protein product: CASSLEGQGLYSYEQYF.

The chain links TRBV19 to TRBJ2-2; D remains ambiguous. The V end lost 3 bases, the J end lost 6 bases, and 11 bases lay between the germline ends. The CDR3 is 14 residues long. Germline V gene lookup returns CDR1 LNHDA and CDR2 SQIVND (reference sequence). CDR3 in amino acids: CASSILDYAGELFF. CDR3 in DNA: TGTGCCAGTAGTATTCTAGATTATGCCGGGGAGCTGTTTTTT.

The chain combines TRBV6-1 with TRBJ2-1; D ambiguous. Germline V lookup: CDR1 MNHNS, CDR2 SASEGT. Trimming pared 2 bases from V and 0 bases from J, leaving 8 bases between. There are 15 residues in the CDR3. The CDR3 nucleotides are TGTGCCAGCAGTGAATATGGTAGCTCCTACAATGAGCAGTTCTTC. It is translated as CASSEYGSSYNEQFF.